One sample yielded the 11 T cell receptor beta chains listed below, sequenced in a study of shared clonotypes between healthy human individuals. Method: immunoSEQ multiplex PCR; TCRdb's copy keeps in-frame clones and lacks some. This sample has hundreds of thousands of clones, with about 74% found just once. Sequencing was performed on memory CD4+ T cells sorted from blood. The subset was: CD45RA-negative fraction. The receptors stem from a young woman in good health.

The CDR3 region is CASRPDSSGQPQHF. CDR3 nucleotide sequence: TGTGCCAGCAGACCGGACAGCTCGGGACAGCCCCAGCATTTT. The rearrangement links TRBV2 to TRBJ1-5, with D tentatively TRBD1 (6 bases). V shed 6 bases and J shed 7 bases, with 16 bases lying between them. The CDR3 length is 14 residues. The germline V gene has CDR1 SNHLY and CDR2 FYNNEI.

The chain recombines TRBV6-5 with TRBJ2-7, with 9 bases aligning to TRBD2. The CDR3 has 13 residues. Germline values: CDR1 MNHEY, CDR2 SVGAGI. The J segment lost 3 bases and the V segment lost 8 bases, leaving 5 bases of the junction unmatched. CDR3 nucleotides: TGTGCCAGCGGGCCTAGCGGGAACTACGAGCAGTACTTC. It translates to CASGPSGNYEQYF.

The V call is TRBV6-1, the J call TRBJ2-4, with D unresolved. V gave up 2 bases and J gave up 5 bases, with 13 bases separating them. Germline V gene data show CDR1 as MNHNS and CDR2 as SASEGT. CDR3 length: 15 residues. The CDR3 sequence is CASSESPRVENIQYF. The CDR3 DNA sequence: TGTGCCAGCAGTGAATCCCCGAGAGTGGAAAACATTCAGTACTTC.

The CDR3 spells CASSQDGDHQETQYF. CDR3 nucleotide sequence: TGTGCCAGCAGCCAAGATGGCGACCACCAAGAGACCCAGTACTTC. V and J are TRBV4-2 and TRBJ2-5; no clear D gene. Germline-derived CDR1 and CDR2 are LGHNA and YNFKEQ. With 0 bases removed from V and 0 bases from J, the gap between germline ends came to 8 bases. The length of the CDR3 is 15 residues.

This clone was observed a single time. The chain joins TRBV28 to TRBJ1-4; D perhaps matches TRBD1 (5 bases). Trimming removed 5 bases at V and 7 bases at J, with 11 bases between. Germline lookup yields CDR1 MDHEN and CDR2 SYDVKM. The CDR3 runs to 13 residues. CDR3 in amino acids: CASSPMGGEKLFF. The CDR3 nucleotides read TGTGCCAGCAGTCCAATGGGGGGTGAAAAACTGTTTTTT.

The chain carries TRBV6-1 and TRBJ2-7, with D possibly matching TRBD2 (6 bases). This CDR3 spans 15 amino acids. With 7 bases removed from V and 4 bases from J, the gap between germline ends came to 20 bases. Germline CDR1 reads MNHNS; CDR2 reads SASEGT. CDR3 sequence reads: CASTDTGESRYEQYF. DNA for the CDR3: TGTGCCAGCACGGACACGGGAGAAAGTAGGTACGAGCAGTACTTC.

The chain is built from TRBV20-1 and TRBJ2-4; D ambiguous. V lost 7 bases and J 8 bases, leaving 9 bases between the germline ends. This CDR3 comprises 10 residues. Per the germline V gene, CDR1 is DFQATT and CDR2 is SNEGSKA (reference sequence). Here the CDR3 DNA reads TGCAGTGTCAAGCCTGACATTCAGTACTTC. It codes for CSVKPDIQYF.

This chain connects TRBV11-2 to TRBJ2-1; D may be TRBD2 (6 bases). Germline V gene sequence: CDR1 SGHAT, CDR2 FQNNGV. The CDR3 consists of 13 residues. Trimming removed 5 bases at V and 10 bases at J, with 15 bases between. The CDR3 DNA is TGTGCCAGCAGCGGTCCACTAGCATGGGAGCAGTTCTTC. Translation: CASSGPLAWEQFF. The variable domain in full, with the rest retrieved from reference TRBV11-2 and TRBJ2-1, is EAGVAQSPRYKIIEKRQSVAFWCNPISGHATLYWYQQILGQGPKLLIQFQNNGVVDDSQLPKDRFSAERLKGVDSTLKIQPAKLEDSAVYLCASSGPLAWEQFFGPGTRLTVL.

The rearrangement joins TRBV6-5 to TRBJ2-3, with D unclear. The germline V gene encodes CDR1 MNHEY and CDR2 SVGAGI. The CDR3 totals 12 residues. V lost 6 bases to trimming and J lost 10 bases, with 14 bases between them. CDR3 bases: TGTGCCAGCAGCCAACCCTCGGCTTCGCAGTATTTT. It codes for CASSQPSASQYF.

In nucleotides, the CDR3 is TGTGCCAGCAGCTTAGGACCTTTGGGACTAGCCAAAGACAATGAGCAGTTCTTC. This sequence encodes CASSLGPLGLAKDNEQFF. This chain connects TRBV7-4 to TRBJ2-1, with 9 bases fitting TRBD2. The trim removed 1 base at V and 5 bases at J, leaving 12 bases unmatched. In germline, CDR1 is SGHVT, CDR2 SQSDAQ. The CDR3 sequence is 18 residues long.

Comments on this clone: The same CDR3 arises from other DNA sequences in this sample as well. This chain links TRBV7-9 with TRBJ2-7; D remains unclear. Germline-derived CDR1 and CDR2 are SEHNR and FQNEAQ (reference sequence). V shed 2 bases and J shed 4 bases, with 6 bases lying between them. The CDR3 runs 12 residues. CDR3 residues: CASSLSAYEQYF. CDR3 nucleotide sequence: TGTGCCAGCAGCTTATCTGCATACGAGCAGTACTTC.